The 22 T cell receptor beta chains listed next were all sequenced from one sample in a study of T cells in localized non-small cell lung cancer. Here immunoSEQ multiplex PCR was the method, and the copy in TCRdb shows in-frame clones only, minus some. The table shows some 39,000 clones, with about nine tenths occurring only once. Material: peripheral blood mononuclear cells, obtained before any cancer treatment. The receptors were gathered from a male donor older than 55 with stage II lung adenocarcinoma.

The chain employs TRBV9 and TRBJ1-4; D perhaps matches TRBD1 (5 bases). V gave up 2 bases and J gave up 4 bases, with 12 bases separating them. Germline loops: CDR1 SGDLS, CDR2 YYNGEE. There are 15 residues in the CDR3. Written as DNA, the CDR3 is TGTGCCAGCAGCGTGCCCGGACAACGTAATGAAAAACTGTTTTTT. Amino acids: CASSVPGQRNEKLFF.

The J gene is TRBJ2-1, the V gene TRBV6-5, with 8 bases matching TRBD2. The CDR3 runs 16 residues. The germline CDR1 and CDR2 sequences are MNHEY and SVGAGI. V trimming: 4 bases; J trimming: 1 base; junction bases outside the gene matches: 6. CDR3 coding DNA: TGTGCCAGCAGTTCGAGGGCGGGAGGATCCTACAATGAGCAGTTCTTC. Its translation: CASSSRAGGSYNEQFF.

The chain employs TRBV9 and TRBJ2-5; D is uncertain. Trimming took 7 bases from V and 6 from J, leaving 16 bases between them. Looked up from germline, CDR1 is SGDLS and CDR2 is YYNGEE. The CDR3 runs to 13 residues. Written as DNA, the CDR3 is TGTGCCAGCGGGCTATCCCCCGGGCAGACCCAGTACTTC. Encoded protein: CASGLSPGQTQYF.

The chain recombines TRBV6-5 with TRBJ2-3; D may be TRBD1 (6 bases). The CDR3 runs 11 residues. V was clipped by 11 bases and J by 5 bases, with 11 bases between them. From germline, CDR1 is MNHEY and CDR2 SVGAGI. CDR3 in amino acids: CAAFRGDTQYF. In DNA form, the CDR3 reads TGTGCCGCATTCAGGGGAGATACGCAGTATTTT.

This clone was recorded only once. This sequence joins TRBV10-3 and TRBJ2-7; 12 bases match TRBD2. This CDR3 region has 13 residues. V was clipped by 9 bases and J by 2 bases; unmatched bases: 2. The germline V gene has CDR1 ENHRY and CDR2 SYGVKD. The CDR3 loop reads CAIRTSGAYEQYF. The CDR3 coding sequence is TGTGCCATTCGGACTAGCGGGGCCTACGAGCAGTACTTC.

This rearrangement joins TRBV5-1 to TRBJ2-3; D is uncertain. The CDR3 extends over 14 amino acids. The V and J ends lost 4 bases and 5 bases respectively, with 14 bases between them. The germline V gene has CDR1 SGHRS and CDR2 YFSETQ. This CDR3 is CASSPLDPRDTQYF. CDR3 nucleotides: TGCGCCAGCAGCCCCTTGGATCCAAGAGATACGCAGTATTTT.

This chain connects TRBV7-3 to TRBJ2-1; perhaps TRBD1 as D (6 bases). Trimming removed 3 bases from V and 6 bases from J, with 15 bases in between. The CDR3 is 15 amino acids. Germline-derived CDR1 and CDR2 are SGHTA and FQGTGA. CDR3: CASSLTGGAGNEQFF. CDR3 DNA: TGTGCCAGCAGCTTGACAGGAGGTGCAGGCAATGAGCAGTTCTTC.

The V and J genes are TRBV5-1 and TRBJ2-1; 7 bases line up with TRBD2. The CDR3 is 13 amino acids. The germline V gene has CDR1 SGHRS and CDR2 YFSETQ. V gave up 7 bases and J gave up 4 bases; unmatched junction bases: 5. DNA of the CDR3: TGCGCCAGCCGCAAAGCGGGGTACAATGAGCAGTTCTTC. This sequence encodes CASRKAGYNEQFF.

The CDR3 coding sequence is TGCGCCAGCAGCCCGGGGGTCAACCAAGAGACCCAGTACTTC. It specifies CASSPGVNQETQYF. This chain uses TRBV4-1 with TRBJ2-5, with TRBD2 as a possible D gene (6 bases). This CDR3 contains 14 residues. Trimming shortened V by 4 bases and J by 0 bases, and 9 bases separated the two germline ends. Per the germline V gene, CDR1 is MGHRA and CDR2 is YSYEKL.

The J gene is TRBJ1-1, the V gene TRBV6-6, with D perhaps TRBD1 (6 bases). Trimming took off 2 bases at V and 0 bases at J, with 10 bases between the two ends. CDR1 is MNHNY, CDR2 SVGAGI, per germline (reference sequence). CDR3 length: 15 amino acids. Here the CDR3 DNA reads TGTGCCAGCAGTTACCCTCAGGGGATGAACACTGAAGCTTTCTTT. It codes for CASSYPQGMNTEAFF.

The chain recombines TRBV29-1 with TRBJ2-1, with 10 bases lining up with TRBD2. With V trimmed by 6 bases and J by 2 bases, 4 bases remained unmatched. The CDR3 is made up of 14 amino acids. Germline V gives CDR1 SQVTM, CDR2 ANQGSEA. CDR3 region: CSVRLAGPYNEQFF. CDR3 nucleotides: TGCAGCGTGAGACTAGCGGGTCCCTACAATGAGCAGTTCTTC.

The J gene is TRBJ2-5, the V gene TRBV15; D is perhaps TRBD1 (6 bases). CDR1 is LNHNV and CDR2 is YYDKDF in the germline V gene (reference sequence). With 5 bases removed from V and 3 bases from J, the gap between germline ends came to 10 bases. The CDR3 contains 13 residues. DNA for the CDR3: TGTGCCACCAGCCCCGACAGGAAAGAGACCCAGTACTTC. Translating it yields CATSPDRKETQYF.

The chain uses TRBV5-1 and TRBJ1-4; D is possibly TRBD1 (6 bases). Germline V gene data show CDR1 as SGHRS and CDR2 as YFSETQ. The CDR3 loop spans 15 amino acids. V was trimmed by 4 bases and J by 3 bases, leaving 13 bases between them. CDR3: CASSPQQGSNEKLFF. CDR3 nucleotide sequence: TGCGCCAGCAGCCCACAACAGGGCTCTAATGAAAAACTGTTTTTT.

This clone was observed a single time. The chain uses TRBV9 and TRBJ2-7, with TRBD1 identical over 11 bases. The CDR3 is made up of 16 amino acids. CDR1 SGDLS and CDR2 YYNGEE come from the germline V gene. V gave up 4 bases and J gave up 6 bases; unmatched junction bases: 12. CDR3 sequence: CASSNEDRGLFAEQYF. In DNA form, the CDR3 reads TGTGCCAGCAGCAACGAGGACAGGGGGCTTTTCGCCGAGCAGTACTTC.

In its sample, this clone was seen once. The rearrangement joins TRBV4-2 to TRBJ2-2, with D possibly called TRBD1 or TRBD2 (5 bases each). The CDR3 has 16 amino acids. V was trimmed by 4 bases and J by 0 bases, leaving 12 bases between them. Germline CDR1 and CDR2: LGHNA and YNFKEQ. The CDR3 sequence is CASSPSGTTNTGELFF. CDR3 DNA: TGTGCCAGCAGCCCCTCCGGGACCACGAACACCGGGGAGCTGTTTTTT.

This rearrangement joins TRBV2 to TRBJ2-2; D unresolved. The V end was cut by 7 bases, the J end by 1 base, with 10 bases between. This CDR3 spans 14 amino acids. In germline, CDR1 is SNHLY, CDR2 FYNNEI. CDR3 bases: TGTGCCAGCATGGCTATTGGGAACACCGGGGAGCTGTTTTTT. Amino acids: CASMAIGNTGELFF. Combining the CDR3 with reference TRBV2 and TRBJ2-2 gives the whole variable domain EPEVTQTPSHQVTQMGQEVILRCVPISNHLYFYWYRQILGQKVEFLVSFYNNEISEKSEIFDDQFSVERPDGSNFTLKIRSTKLEDSAMYFCASMAIGNTGELFFGEGSRLTVL.

The V gene is TRBV6-5, the J gene TRBJ2-7; D is undetermined. The ends were cut back, 6 bases at V and 0 bases at J, with 15 bases in the middle. The CDR3 length is 15 residues. Germline V gives CDR1 MNHEY, CDR2 SVGAGI. CDR3 amino acids: CASSFPRSLSYEQYF. The CDR3 DNA reads TGTGCCAGCAGCTTCCCCCGGAGCCTCTCCTACGAGCAGTACTTC.

This clone was found once. The J gene is TRBJ2-1, the V gene TRBV30, with 9 bases identical to TRBD2. V shed 5 bases, J shed 7 bases, and the junction held 12 bases outside the gene matches. This CDR3 is built from 15 residues. Per the germline V gene, CDR1 is GTSNPN and CDR2 is SVGIG (reference sequence). The CDR3 here is CAWDPISGRRNEQFF. CDR3 nucleotides: TGTGCCTGGGACCCCATCAGCGGGAGGAGGAATGAGCAGTTCTTC.

The chain joins TRBV4-2 to TRBJ2-5; TRBD2 agrees at 14 bases. V trimming: 0 bases; J trimming: 6 bases; junction bases outside the gene matches: 6. This CDR3 has 17 residues. Germline values: CDR1 LGHNA, CDR2 YNFKEQ. In nucleotides, the CDR3 is TGTGCCAGCAGCCAAGACGGGACTAGCGGGAGCTCTAAGACCCAGTACTTC. Amino acid sequence: CASSQDGTSGSSKTQYF.

The CDR3 coding sequence is TGTGCCTGGACCCCGACAGGCGGCGGGGAGCTGTTTTTT. Translation gives CAWTPTGGGELFF. The rearrangement joins TRBV30 to TRBJ2-2; perhaps TRBD1 as D (6 bases). Germline lookup yields CDR1 GTSNPN and CDR2 SVGIG (reference sequence). V dropped 4 bases and J dropped 7 bases, with 13 bases sitting between them. The CDR3 extends over 13 amino acids.

This chain joins TRBV6-5 and TRBJ1-1; D possibly corresponds to TRBD1 (6 bases). Trimming stripped 6 bases from V and 6 bases from J, with 14 bases between. This CDR3 is 13 amino acids long. Per germline, CDR1 MNHEY and CDR2 SVGAGI. The CDR3 DNA reads TGTGCCAGCAGACAGGGAATCGGGGCTGAAGCTTTCTTT. Its protein is CASRQGIGAEAFF.

This sequence joins TRBV7-2 and TRBJ1-2, with unresolved D. In germline, CDR1 is SGHTA, CDR2 FQGNSA. V dropped 0 bases and J dropped 5 bases, with 13 bases sitting between them. The CDR3 runs to 15 residues. The CDR3 sequence: CASSLAGLPRYGYTF. The CDR3 DNA sequence: TGTGCCAGCAGCTTAGCAGGGCTCCCTAGATATGGCTACACCTTC.